This T cell receptor (beta chain) emerged from a study of blood T cell repertoires in COVID-19. Study information: The origin of the acute and convalescent COVID-19 samples was the United States, Italy and Spain.

The assay was immunoSEQ multiplex PCR, and TCRdb's table has in-frame clones only and misses some. The data contain 120,000 or so clones, around 90% of them singletons. V gave up 4 bases and J gave up 0 bases; unmatched junction bases: 5. The CDR3 is 15 amino acids. Germline V gene lookup returns CDR1 MNHEY and CDR2 SVGEGT. This clonotype was sampled from a human donor in a cohort sampled during active COVID-19. The gene calls are TRBV6-2 or TRBV6-3 and TRBJ2-7; 8 bases align to TRBD2. The sample consisted of peripheral blood. The CDR3 bases are TGTGCCAGCAGTTTAAGCGGGGGTATCTCCTACGAGCAGTACTTC. This encodes CASSLSGGISYEQYF.